Each of the 23 T cell receptor beta chains below was sequenced from the same sample in a study of blood T cell repertoires in COVID-19. TCRdb keeps only in-frame clones here, not all; method: immunoSEQ multiplex PCR. Found here are a few hundred thousand clones, about 91% of them singletons; the top ten hold around 13%. The sequenced material came from peripheral blood. Every receptor here comes from a woman aged 55-70 years with acute or convalescent COVID-19.

This clone was observed a handful of times. The chain links TRBV18 to TRBJ1-6, with 8 bases identical to TRBD1. V shed 4 bases, J shed 5 bases, and the junction held 10 bases outside the gene matches. The germline gives CDR1 KGHSH, CDR2 LQKENI. This CDR3 contains 17 residues. CDR3: CASSLTGQGANNSPLHF. The CDR3 region has the DNA TGTGCCAGCTCACTCACCGGGCAGGGGGCGAATAATTCACCCCTCCACTTT.

The chain couples TRBV7-9 to TRBJ2-7; 10 bases map to TRBD2. The CDR3 runs 16 residues. The germline V gene encodes CDR1 SEHNR and CDR2 FQNEAQ (reference sequence). The V gene end was trimmed by 5 bases and the J gene end by 7 bases; junction bases not matched to a gene: 14. The CDR3 protein is CASSPNPLAGVWEQYF. As DNA, the CDR3 is TGTGCCAGCAGCCCCAATCCCCTAGCGGGGGTCTGGGAGCAGTACTTC.

The J gene is TRBJ2-1, the V gene TRBV5-1; weak D call: TRBD2 (5 bases). The CDR3 contains 14 residues. V lost 4 bases and J lost 5, with 13 bases in between. Germline V lookup: CDR1 SGHRS, CDR2 YFSETQ. The CDR3 DNA sequence: TGCGCCAGCAGCCTCCGGGGAGACCACAATGAGCAGTTCTTC. It specifies CASSLRGDHNEQFF. Looking up the rest from reference TRBV5-1 and TRBJ2-1 gives the full variable domain: KAGVTQTPRYLIKTRGQQVTLSCSPISGHRSVSWYQQTPGQGLQFLFEYFSETQRNKGNFPGRFSGRQFSNSRSEMNVSTLELGDSALYLCASSLRGDHNEQFFGPGTRLTVL.

The chain employs TRBV9 and TRBJ1-4; TRBD1 agrees at 7 bases. Germline V CDR1 and CDR2: SGDLS, YYNGEE. This CDR3 spans 15 amino acids. Trimming took 3 bases from V and 4 from J; bases not matched to a gene: 6. The DNA for the CDR3 is TGTGCCAGCAGCGGGCGACAGGGAGATAATGAAAAACTGTTTTTT. As protein: CASSGRQGDNEKLFF.

The J gene is TRBJ2-7, the V gene TRBV30, with TRBD2 matching over 7 bases. With 0 bases clipped from V and 5 bases from J, the junction kept 13 bases outside the gene matches. This CDR3 region has 16 residues. Germline lookup yields CDR1 GTSNPN and CDR2 SVGIG (reference sequence). The CDR3 is CAWSVLGASGKDEQYF. The DNA of the CDR3 is TGTGCCTGGAGTGTACTTGGGGCTAGCGGAAAAGACGAGCAGTACTTC.

J is TRBJ2-7 and V is TRBV2; TRBD1 matches 10 bases. The CDR3 runs 13 residues. V lost 5 bases and J lost 3; bases outside the gene matches: 1. Germline assignment: CDR1 SNHLY and CDR2 FYNNEI. The CDR3 region is CASSRDRGYEQYF. In DNA form, the CDR3 reads TGTGCCAGCAGTCGGGACAGGGGCTACGAGCAGTACTTC.

This clone was found many times. The V call is TRBV29-1, the J call TRBJ1-2; tentatively, D is TRBD1 (5 bases). This CDR3 spans 11 amino acids. Trimming removed 7 bases from V and 7 bases from J, with 13 bases in between. Per the germline V gene, CDR1 is SQVTM and CDR2 is ANQGSEA. The DNA of the CDR3 is TGCAGCGCCTCAGGGAAACCTGGCTACACCTTC. This encodes CSASGKPGYTF.

The gene calls are TRBV11-2 and TRBJ2-7; 12 nucleotides line up with TRBD2. The ends lost 2 bases at V and 3 bases at J; junction bases unmatched: 2. The CDR3 sequence is 15 residues long. Germline V gene lookup returns CDR1 SGHAT and CDR2 FQNNGV. CDR3 nucleotides: TGTGCCAGCAGCTTACTAGCGGGAGGGCTCTACGAGCAGTACTTC. This gives the protein CASSLLAGGLYEQYF.

The chain uses TRBV7-3 and TRBJ2-4; tentatively, D is TRBD2 (6 bases). V lost 2 bases and J lost 3, with 8 bases in between. This CDR3 has 14 amino acids. Germline V lookup: CDR1 SGHTA, CDR2 FQGTGA. This CDR3 is CASSLGGDKNIQYF. The CDR3 nucleotides are TGTGCCAGCAGCTTAGGAGGGGACAAAAACATTCAGTACTTC.

The chain uses TRBV28 and TRBJ2-2; 7 positions match TRBD1. V was clipped by 1 base and J by 0 bases; unmatched bases: 2. CDR1 is MDHEN, CDR2 SYDVKM, per germline. The CDR3 runs 16 residues. The CDR3 protein is CASSLSGTANTGELFF. DNA for the CDR3: TGTGCCAGCAGTTTATCCGGGACAGCGAACACCGGGGAGCTGTTTTTT.

The chain is built from TRBV28 and TRBJ1-1; possibly TRBD1 for D (5 bases). CDR3 length: 14 amino acids. Trimming left V 6 bases short and J 7 bases short, with 18 bases between. Per the germline V gene, CDR1 is MDHEN and CDR2 is SYDVKM. The CDR3 sequence is CASSPVAGRIEAFF. CDR3 bases: TGTGCCAGCAGCCCGGTGGCAGGGCGTATTGAAGCTTTCTTT.

This chain joins TRBV28 and TRBJ1-5; 10 nucleotides agree with TRBD1. The CDR3 runs to 15 residues. Germline V lookup: CDR1 MDHEN, CDR2 SYDVKM. Trimming removed 3 bases from V and 6 bases from J; junction bases left unmatched: 5. CDR3 coding DNA: TGTGCCAGCAGTTTGTCGGGACAGGGGATTCAGCCCCAGCATTTT. Amino acid sequence: CASSLSGQGIQPQHF.

This chain uses TRBV6-5 with TRBJ1-2; D remains unclear. The germline V and J ends were trimmed by 5 bases and 8 bases, with 21 bases remaining between them. The CDR3 is 15 residues long. Looked up from germline, CDR1 is MNHEY and CDR2 is SVGAGI. The CDR3 spells CASSNAQAASGGYTF. CDR3 DNA: TGTGCCAGCAGTAACGCCCAGGCTGCATCAGGCGGCTACACCTTC.

The chain employs TRBV12-3 or TRBV12-4 and TRBJ1-5, with D perhaps TRBD1 (5 bases). The CDR3 spans 13 residues. Trimming stripped 8 bases from V and 4 bases from J, with 12 bases between. The CDR3 region is CASSDSLNQPQHF. The CDR3 nucleotides read TGTGCCAGCTCCGACAGCTTGAATCAGCCCCAGCATTTT.

This clone was detected once. The genes are TRBV2 and TRBJ1-4; D perhaps matches TRBD1 (6 bases). The ends were cut back, 9 bases at V and 8 bases at J, with 19 bases in the middle. The CDR3 loop spans 14 amino acids. The germline CDR1 and CDR2 sequences are SNHLY and FYNNEI. The CDR3 region is CASQGISLEEKLFF. CDR3 sequence (DNA): TGTGCCAGTCAGGGGATATCTTTAGAAGAAAAACTGTTTTTT.

V and J are TRBV5-6 and TRBJ2-1; tentatively, D is TRBD2 (5 bases). Trimming removed 4 bases at V and 0 bases at J, with 14 bases between. Per germline, CDR1 SGHDT and CDR2 YYEEEE. This CDR3 contains 16 residues. The CDR3 here is CASSRRQSSSYNEQFF. The CDR3 nucleotides read TGTGCCAGCAGCCGGAGGCAGTCGAGCTCCTACAATGAGCAGTTCTTC.

The CDR3 spells CASSQGGPGTDTQYF. The CDR3 nucleotides are TGTGCCAGCAGCCAGGGGGGGCCGGGCACAGATACGCAGTATTTT. The chain uses TRBV4-2 and TRBJ2-3, with a tentative D call TRBD2 (7 bases). This CDR3 comprises 15 residues. The germline V gene encodes CDR1 LGHNA and CDR2 YNFKEQ. V dropped 3 bases and J dropped 1 base, with 11 bases sitting between them.

The chain has TRBV7-2 and TRBJ2-1, with TRBD1 matching 7 bases. The V gene end was trimmed by 4 bases and the J gene end by 7 bases; junction bases not matched to a gene: 4. Germline V gene sequence: CDR1 SGHTA, CDR2 FQGNSA. This CDR3 region has 13 residues. In DNA form, the CDR3 reads TGTGCCAGCAGCTCACGACAGGGAAATGAGCAGTTCTTC. Encoded protein: CASSSRQGNEQFF.

J is TRBJ1-4 and V is TRBV27, with 9 bases lining up with TRBD1. The junction had 6 bases not matched to a gene; V was cut back by 5 bases and J by 2 bases. CDR3 length equals 16 residues. Germline V lookup: CDR1 MNHEY, CDR2 SMNVEV (reference sequence). The CDR3 DNA sequence: TGTGCCAGCAGTGCCCCGGGACAGGGCACTAATGAAAAACTGTTTTTT. As protein: CASSAPGQGTNEKLFF. The variable domain in full, completed from reference TRBV27 and TRBJ1-4, reads EAQVTQNPRYLITVTGKKLTVTCSQNMNHEYMSWYRQDPGLGLRQIYYSMNVEVTDKGDVPEGYKVSRKEKRNFPLILESPSPNQTSLYFCASSAPGQGTNEKLFFGSGTQLSVL.

This chain joins TRBV5-6 and TRBJ2-7; D may be TRBD1 (5 bases). This CDR3 contains 13 residues. CDR1 SGHDT and CDR2 YYEEEE come from the germline V gene. V lost 0 bases and J lost 9, with 13 bases in between. CDR3 coding DNA: TGTGCCAGCAGCTTGGTGGACGCAGGGTGGCAGTACTTC. It is translated as CASSLVDAGWQYF.

This chain connects TRBV9 to TRBJ1-2, with TRBD1 matching over 8 bases. Trimming at V came to 4 bases and at J to 6 bases, leaving 8 bases not matched to a gene. This CDR3 is 14 amino acids long. CDR1 SGDLS and CDR2 YYNGEE come from the germline V gene. As DNA, the CDR3 is TGTGCCAGCAGCCGGTCTAACAGGGGGGATGGCTACACCTTC. It codes for CASSRSNRGDGYTF.

This rearrangement joins TRBV19 to TRBJ1-2; D is unresolved. Trimming stripped 8 bases from V and 7 bases from J, with 17 bases between. In germline, CDR1 is LNHDA, CDR2 SQIVND (reference sequence). The CDR3 runs to 13 residues. CDR3 coding DNA: TGTGCCAGTGCCCAGACCCCAAGCGCTGGCTACACCTTC. Translation: CASAQTPSAGYTF. Filled out from reference TRBV19 and TRBJ1-2, the complete variable domain reads DGGITQSPKYLFRKEGQNVTLSCEQNLNHDAMYWYRQDPGQGLRLIYYSQIVNDFQKGDIAEGYSVSREKKESFPLTVTSAQKNPTAFYLCASAQTPSAGYTFGSGTRLTVV.

CDR3: CASSTSRDSYEQYF. Written as DNA, the CDR3 is TGTGCCAGCAGCACCAGCAGGGACTCCTACGAGCAGTACTTC. The chain recombines TRBV7-2 with TRBJ2-7; maybe TRBD1 (5 bases). The CDR3 has 14 amino acids. In germline, CDR1 is SGHTA, CDR2 FQGNSA. V lost 5 bases and J lost 0, with 11 bases in between.